The clone carrying this T cell receptor beta chain was seen a few times. Its matching antigen is unknown. Using its own MiXCR run on the 5' RACE reads, TCRdb lists one record per CDR3 protein. Of about 720,000 distinct CDR3 sequences listed, 8.6% were seen once; the top ten hold roughly 0.97%. The data belong to a study of identical twins. Whole-study results and caveats: Part of the zero-insertion signal could reflect confounding by invariant MAIT and iNKT cells.

Separately, the same data were catalogued under a study of yellow fever vaccine responses in identical twins.

The sample was PBMCs. The receptor was isolated from a woman younger than 30 in good health.

In nucleotides, the CDR3 is TGCGCCAGCAGCTTGGGGGGACAGGGACTCTCCTACAATGAGCAGTTCTTC. It specifies CASSLGGQGLSYNEQFF. The chain carries TRBV5-1 and TRBJ2-1, with TRBD1 identical over 9 bases. The germline gives CDR1 SGHRS, CDR2 YFSETQ. V lost 0 bases to trimming and J lost 0 bases; unmatched junction nucleotides: 4. The CDR3 is made up of 17 amino acids.